These 27 T cell receptor beta chains share one sample of origin, sequenced in a study of monozygotic twins with inflammatory bowel disease. TCRdb re-called the 5' RACE reads; one entry per CDR3 protein, DNA not given. In all, the sample yields over 350,000 distinct CDR3 sequences. Sequenced input: blood. The receptors shown here come from a human donor with ulcerative colitis or Crohn's disease, or a healthy co-twin of an affected twin (not recorded which).

The chain combines TRBV9 with TRBJ2-6; the TCRdb D gene call, TRBD1, has no DNA to confirm it. Germline V gene lookup returns CDR1 SGDLS and CDR2 YYNGEE. CDR3 length equals 18 residues. CDR3: CASSFRQGGFSGANVLTF.

V gene TRBV20-1 combines with J gene TRBJ1-2. Germline lookup yields CDR1 DFQATT and CDR2 SNEGSKA (reference sequence). This CDR3 is built from 15 residues. CDR3 protein: CSARSAGGGNYGYTF.

The chain recombines TRBV5-6 with TRBJ1-2; TCRdb indicates TRBD1, and absent DNA this call remains unverified. CDR3 length: 12 amino acids. Germline CDR1 and CDR2: SGHDT and YYEEEE. CDR3 amino acids: CASTTTRGGYTF. Based on the CDR3 plus reference TRBV5-6 and TRBJ1-2, the full variable domain is DAGVTQSPTHLIKTRGQQVTLRCSPKSGHDTVSWYQQALGQGPQFIFQYYEEEERQRGNFPDRFSGHQFPNYSSELNVNALLLGDSALYLCASTTTRGGYTFGSGTRLTVV.

The rearrangement uses TRBV11-1 and TRBJ1-3. Germline CDR1 reads SGHAT; CDR2 reads FQDESV (reference sequence). CDR3 length: 13 amino acids. This CDR3 is CDSSINSGNTIYF.

This rearrangement joins TRBV12-3 or TRBV12-4 to TRBJ1-6; TCRdb lists TRBD1, though no DNA is available to test this call. The CDR3 length is 15 residues. CDR3: CASSFLSRVSSPLHF.

The chain is built from TRBV19 and TRBJ2-3; TCRdb outputs TRBD2, but without DNA this stays unchecked. The germline gives CDR1 LNHDA, CDR2 SQIVND (reference sequence). The CDR3 contains 15 residues. This CDR3 is CASSTLAGFTDTQYF.

This chain joins TRBV20-1 and TRBJ2-7; TCRdb's D gene call, TRBD1, goes unchecked for lack of DNA. The CDR3 is made up of 15 amino acids. Germline lookup yields CDR1 DFQATT and CDR2 SNEGSKA (reference sequence). This CDR3 is CSARDFPGSSYEQYF.

V is TRBV12-3 or TRBV12-4 and J is TRBJ2-7; checking the TCRdb D call of TRBD2 is not possible without DNA. The length of the CDR3 is 12 residues. This CDR3 reads CASSPTSNEQYF.

This chain links TRBV29-1 with TRBJ1-4; TCRdb picks TRBD1, but there is no DNA to check that call. The V gene's germline CDR1 is SQVTM and CDR2 ANQGSEA. This CDR3 has 15 residues. The CDR3 protein is CSVGGGRTTNEKLFF.

The chain couples TRBV19 to TRBJ2-3; absent DNA, TCRdb's TRBD1 call cannot be checked. Germline V gene sequence: CDR1 LNHDA, CDR2 SQIVND (reference sequence). The CDR3 consists of 14 residues. The CDR3 sequence is CASSSRTGTDTQYF.

The CDR3 reads CASDYGDRANSPLHF. The genes are TRBV5-1 and TRBJ1-6; TCRdb's D gene call, TRBD1, goes unchecked for lack of DNA. The CDR3 covers 15 residues. Germline loops: CDR1 SGHRS, CDR2 YFSETQ.

The chain uses TRBV20-1 and TRBJ1-6. Per germline, CDR1 DFQATT and CDR2 SNEGSKA (reference sequence). CDR3 length: 16 amino acids. CDR3 sequence: CSARVSGGVGLSPLHF.

This sequence joins TRBV6-5 and TRBJ2-7; TCRdb reports TRBD2, a call that lacks DNA to check it against. Germline V lookup: CDR1 MNHEY, CDR2 SVGAGI. The CDR3 is 15 amino acids. The CDR3 protein is CASSYGTRLTYEQYF.

The V and J genes are TRBV20-1 and TRBJ2-1; TCRdb gives TRBD2 as the D gene, but with no DNA this cannot be confirmed. CDR1 and CDR2 (germline): DFQATT, SNEGSKA (reference sequence). The length of the CDR3 is 17 residues. CDR3 loop: CSAKTSGAPSSYNEQFF.

The J gene is TRBJ2-3, the V gene TRBV5-1; TCRdb calls TRBD1, which cannot be checked without DNA. This CDR3 is built from 15 residues. Germline V gene lookup returns CDR1 SGHRS and CDR2 YFSETQ. The CDR3 protein is CASSLFQGATDTQYF. Complete variable domain (other parts from reference TRBV5-1 and TRBJ2-3): KAGVTQTPRYLIKTRGQQVTLSCSPISGHRSVSWYQQTPGQGLQFLFEYFSETQRNKGNFPGRFSGRQFSNSRSEMNVSTLELGDSALYLCASSLFQGATDTQYFGPGTRLTVL.

The gene calls are TRBV7-2 and TRBJ2-7; as DNA is missing, the TRBD2 call by TCRdb cannot be tested. The CDR3 covers 15 residues. CDR1 and CDR2 from the germline V gene are SGHTA and FQGNSA. This chain's CDR3 is CASSLGLALSYEQYF.

The chain joins TRBV18 to TRBJ1-1. Germline V gives CDR1 KGHSH, CDR2 LQKENI. The CDR3 totals 14 residues. CDR3 region: CASSLVDMNTEAFF.

This chain joins TRBV20-1 and TRBJ1-1; TCRdb lists TRBD1, though no DNA is available to test this call. In germline, CDR1 is DFQATT, CDR2 SNEGSKA (reference sequence). The CDR3 has 11 residues. CDR3 loop: CSASGQGKAFF.

V and J are TRBV5-1 and TRBJ2-5. This CDR3 has 14 residues. The germline CDR1 and CDR2 sequences are SGHRS and YFSETQ. CDR3 in amino acids: CASSLGSSQETQYF.

This chain uses TRBV4-3 with TRBJ2-2; TCRdb lists TRBD2, though no DNA is available to test this call. This CDR3 contains 17 residues. The germline gives CDR1 LGHNA, CDR2 YSLEER. CDR3: CASSQDFTREYTGELFF.

The chain is built from TRBV19 and TRBJ2-2. The CDR3 has 14 residues. Looked up from germline, CDR1 is LNHDA and CDR2 is SQIVND (reference sequence). This CDR3 is CASSYPGNTGELFF.

The chain has TRBV4-1 and TRBJ1-3. Germline CDR1 and CDR2: MGHRA and YSYEKL. The CDR3 length is 17 residues. CDR3 amino acids: CASSQADTYSSGNTIYF.

J is TRBJ2-3 and V is TRBV10-3. This CDR3 comprises 14 residues. Germline V gives CDR1 ENHRY, CDR2 SYGVKD. The CDR3 is CAISESQGTDTQYF.

The chain combines TRBV6-2 or TRBV6-3 with TRBJ2-3. CDR1 is MNHEY and CDR2 is SVGEGT in the germline V gene. The CDR3 has 14 amino acids. The CDR3 loop is CASSKTRGTDTQYF.

V and J are TRBV11-3 and TRBJ2-1; TCRdb proposes TRBD2, but this gene call is untestable without DNA. CDR1 and CDR2 (germline): SGHNT, YENEEA. This CDR3 contains 15 residues. The CDR3 sequence: CASSFETSVYNEQFF.

V and J are TRBV4-2 and TRBJ2-1; TCRdb names TRBD2, which stays unverified in the absence of DNA. Per germline, CDR1 LGHNA and CDR2 YNFKEQ. The CDR3 covers 17 residues. This CDR3 is CASSQDMLAGGYNEQFF.

The gene calls are TRBV7-2 and TRBJ2-5; the D call of TRBD1 rests on TCRdb alone, since no DNA is present to check it. Germline loops: CDR1 SGHTA, CDR2 FQGNSA. The CDR3 has 15 amino acids. The CDR3 loop is CASSPRRGESITQYF. Drawing the rest from reference TRBV7-2 and TRBJ2-5, the complete variable domain is GAGVSQSPSNKVTEKGKDVELRCDPISGHTALYWYRQSLGQGLEFLIYFQGNSAPDKSGLPSDRFSAERTGGSVSTLTIQRTQQEDSAVYLCASSPRRGESITQYFGPGTRLLVL.